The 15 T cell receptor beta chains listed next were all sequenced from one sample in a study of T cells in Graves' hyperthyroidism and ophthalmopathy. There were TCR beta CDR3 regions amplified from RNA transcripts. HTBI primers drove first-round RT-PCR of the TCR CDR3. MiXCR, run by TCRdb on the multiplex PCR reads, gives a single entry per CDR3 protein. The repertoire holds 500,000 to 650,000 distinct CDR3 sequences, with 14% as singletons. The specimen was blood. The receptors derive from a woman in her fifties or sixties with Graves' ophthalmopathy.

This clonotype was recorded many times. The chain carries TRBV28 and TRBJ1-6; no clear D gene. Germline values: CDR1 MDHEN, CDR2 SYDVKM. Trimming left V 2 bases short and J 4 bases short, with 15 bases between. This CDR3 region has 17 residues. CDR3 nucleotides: TGTGCCAGCAGTTTAAGGAGGGTACGGGTATATAATTCACCCCTCCACTTT. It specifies CASSLRRVRVYNSPLHF. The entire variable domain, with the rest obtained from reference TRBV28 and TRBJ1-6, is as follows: DVKVTQSSRYLVKRTGEKVFLECVQDMDHENMFWYRQDPGLGLRLIYFSYDVKMKEKGDIPEGYSVSREKKERFSLILESASTNQTSMYLCASSLRRVRVYNSPLHFGNGTRLTVT.

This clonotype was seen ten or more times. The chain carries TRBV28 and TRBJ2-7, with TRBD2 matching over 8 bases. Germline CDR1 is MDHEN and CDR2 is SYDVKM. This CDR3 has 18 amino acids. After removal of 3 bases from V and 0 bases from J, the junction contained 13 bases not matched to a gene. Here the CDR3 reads CASSLWPMRTSSSYEQYF. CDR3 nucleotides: TGTGCCAGCAGTTTGTGGCCCATGAGGACTAGCAGCTCCTACGAGCAGTACTTC.

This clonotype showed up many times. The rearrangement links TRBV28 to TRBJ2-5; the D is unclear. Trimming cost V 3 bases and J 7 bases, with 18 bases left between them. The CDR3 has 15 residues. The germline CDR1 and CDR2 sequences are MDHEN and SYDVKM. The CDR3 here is CASSFTQVRLRTQYF. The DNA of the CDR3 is TGTGCCAGCAGTTTTACGCAGGTCCGTTTGAGGACCCAGTACTTC.

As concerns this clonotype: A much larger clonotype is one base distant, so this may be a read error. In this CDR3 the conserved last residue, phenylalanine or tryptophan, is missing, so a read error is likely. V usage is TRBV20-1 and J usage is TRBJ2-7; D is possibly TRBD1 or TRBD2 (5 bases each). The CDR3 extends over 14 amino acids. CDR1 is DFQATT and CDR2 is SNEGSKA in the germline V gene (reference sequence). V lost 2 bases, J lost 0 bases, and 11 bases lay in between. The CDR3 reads CSARPGRSSYEQYL. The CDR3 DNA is TGCAGTGCTAGACCGGGACGGAGCTCCTACGAGCAGTACCTC.

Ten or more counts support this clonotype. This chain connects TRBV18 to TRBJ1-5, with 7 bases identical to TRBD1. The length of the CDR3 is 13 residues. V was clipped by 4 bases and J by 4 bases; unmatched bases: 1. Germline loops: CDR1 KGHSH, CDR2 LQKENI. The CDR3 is CASSQQGNQPQHF. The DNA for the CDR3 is TGTGCCAGCTCACAACAGGGGAATCAGCCCCAGCATTTT.

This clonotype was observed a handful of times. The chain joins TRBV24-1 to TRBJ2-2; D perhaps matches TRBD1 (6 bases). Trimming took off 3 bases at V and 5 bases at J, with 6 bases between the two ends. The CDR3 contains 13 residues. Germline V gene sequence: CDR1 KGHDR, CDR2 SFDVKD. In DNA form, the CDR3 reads TGTGCCACCAGTGATGACAGGACCGGGGAGCTGTTTTTT. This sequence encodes CATSDDRTGELFF.

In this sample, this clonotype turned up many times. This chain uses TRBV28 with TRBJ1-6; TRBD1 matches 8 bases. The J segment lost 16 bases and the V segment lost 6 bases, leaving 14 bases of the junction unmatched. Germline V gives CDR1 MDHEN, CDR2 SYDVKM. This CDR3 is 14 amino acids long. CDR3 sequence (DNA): TGTGCCAGCAGCCCCTCCGGGACAGGAGATCTACTCCACTTT. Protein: CASSPSGTGDLLHF.

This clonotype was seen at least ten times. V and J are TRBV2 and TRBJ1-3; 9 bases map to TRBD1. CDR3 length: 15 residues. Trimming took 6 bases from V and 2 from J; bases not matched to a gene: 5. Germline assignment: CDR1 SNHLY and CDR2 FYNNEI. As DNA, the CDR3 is TGTGCCAGCAGCAGTTACAGGGGGCCTGGAAACACCATATATTTT. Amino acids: CASSSYRGPGNTIYF.

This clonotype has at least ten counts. The CDR3 DNA follows: TGTGCCAGCAGCTTAATTGGACTAGCGGACACGGCCCAGTACTTC. Translating it yields CASSLIGLADTAQYF. This chain joins TRBV7-3 and TRBJ2-5, with 10 bases identical to TRBD2. This CDR3 is 15 amino acids long. CDR1 and CDR2 from the germline V gene are SGHTA and FQGTGA. Losses at the gene ends were 1 base for V and 9 bases for J; bases not matched to a gene: 8.

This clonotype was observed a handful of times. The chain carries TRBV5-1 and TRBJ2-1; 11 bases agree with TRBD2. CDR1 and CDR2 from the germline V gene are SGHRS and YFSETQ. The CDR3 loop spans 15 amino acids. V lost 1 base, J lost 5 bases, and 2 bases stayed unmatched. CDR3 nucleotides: TGCGCCAGCAGCTTGACTAGCGGGGGAAACAATGAGCAGTTCTTC. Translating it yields CASSLTSGGNNEQFF.

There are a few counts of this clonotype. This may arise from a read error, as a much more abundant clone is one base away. The CDR3: CASTNQGIRNEQYF. In DNA, the CDR3 is TGTGCCAGTACTAACCAGGGTATTCGGAACGAGCAGTACTTC. This chain uses TRBV28 with TRBJ2-7; tentatively, D is TRBD1 (5 bases). The CDR3 loop spans 14 amino acids. V was trimmed by 9 bases and J by 5 bases, leaving 20 bases between them. CDR1 and CDR2 (germline): MDHEN, SYDVKM.

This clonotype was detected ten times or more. CDR3: CASRRGAILQETQYF. The CDR3 DNA follows: TGTGCCAGCAGACGGGGCGCGATTCTCCAAGAGACCCAGTACTTC. The V call is TRBV28, the J call TRBJ2-5, with D perhaps given as TRBD1 or TRBD2 (5 bases each). Trimming stripped 6 bases from V and 1 base from J, with 15 bases between. The CDR3 is 15 residues long. Germline V lookup: CDR1 MDHEN, CDR2 SYDVKM.

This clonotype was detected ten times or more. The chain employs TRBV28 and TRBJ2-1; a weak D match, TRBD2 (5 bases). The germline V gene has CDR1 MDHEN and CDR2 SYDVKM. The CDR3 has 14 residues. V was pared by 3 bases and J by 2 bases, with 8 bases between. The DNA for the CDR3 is TGTGCCAGCAGTTTTGCGGGCGCCTACAATGAGCAGTTCTTC. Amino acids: CASSFAGAYNEQFF.

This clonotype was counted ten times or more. The CDR3 region has the DNA TGTGCCACGGGACAGGGGGAAAGGACATCTAGGGAGACCCAGTACTTC. It is translated as CATGQGERTSRETQYF. The genes are TRBV10-3 and TRBJ2-5; 11 bases line up with TRBD1. J was trimmed by 5 bases and V by 10 bases; bases with no gene match: 15. CDR3 length equals 16 residues. CDR1 is ENHRY and CDR2 is SYGVKD in the germline V gene.

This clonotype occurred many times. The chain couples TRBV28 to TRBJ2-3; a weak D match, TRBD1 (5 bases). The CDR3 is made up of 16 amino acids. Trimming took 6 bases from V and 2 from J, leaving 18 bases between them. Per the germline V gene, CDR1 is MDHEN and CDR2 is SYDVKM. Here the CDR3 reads CASSSNQGPNTDTQYF. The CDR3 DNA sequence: TGTGCCAGCAGCTCGAACCAGGGCCCAAACACAGATACGCAGTATTTT.